This T cell receptor (beta chain) derives from a study of blood T cell repertoires in COVID-19. About the study: The United States, Italy and Spain supplied acute and convalescent COVID-19 samples. PBMCs, B-cell-depleted T cells, or T cells were the source of the cDNA or gDNA that made up the material.

In the original processing: Quantification of nucleated cells was approximated via reference gene primer amplification. The method was immunoSEQ multiplex PCR; TCRdb's version includes in-frame clones alone and lacks a portion of them. V, J and clone size are taken as reported in that table, and D and trimming were inferred from the DNA itself. The table shows around 200,000 clones, with more than 70% occurring only once. V dropped 1 base and J dropped 2 bases, with 12 bases sitting between them. The CDR3 is 15 residues long. Germline lookup yields CDR1 KGHSH and CDR2 LQKENI. The sequence was obtained from a man aged 35 to 55 with active or convalescent COVID-19. Sequenced material: peripheral blood. The gene calls are TRBV18 and TRBJ2-7; no firm D call. For the CDR3, the DNA is TGTGCCAGCTCACCACGTAAAGGAGATCCCTACGAGCAGTACTTC. Its translation is CASSPRKGDPYEQYF.